This T cell receptor (beta chain) derives from a study of T cells in Graves' hyperthyroidism and ophthalmopathy. This clonotype was detected a few times. Its antigen is undetermined. The investigators amplified TCR beta CDR3 regions from RNA transcripts. An initial round of RT-PCR targeting the TCR CDR3 relied on the HTBI primer set. One entry per CDR3 protein results from TCRdb running MiXCR on the multiplex PCR reads. The sample has 450,000 to 650,000 distinct CDR3 sequences, roughly a sixth seen once. Study-level points and caveats: In the analysis, a 13 V-J model separated ophthalmopathy from stable hyperthyroidism.

Patients showing uncontrolled infection, other autoimmune disease, pregnancy or lactation were ineligible. It was around 11 ml of fresh peripheral blood that supplied the PBMCs. Trimming left V 0 bases short and J 2 bases short, with 10 bases between. The CDR3 is made up of 14 amino acids. Germline V lookup: CDR1 DFQATT, CDR2 SNEGSKA (reference sequence). This chain joins TRBV20-1 and TRBJ1-1; D unresolved. The sample was blood. The receptor comes from a woman aged 18-29 years with Graves' ophthalmopathy. In nucleotides, the CDR3 is TGCAGTGCTAGAGATAGTAAAGGAAACACTGAAGCTTTCTTT. Translation: CSARDSKGNTEAFF.